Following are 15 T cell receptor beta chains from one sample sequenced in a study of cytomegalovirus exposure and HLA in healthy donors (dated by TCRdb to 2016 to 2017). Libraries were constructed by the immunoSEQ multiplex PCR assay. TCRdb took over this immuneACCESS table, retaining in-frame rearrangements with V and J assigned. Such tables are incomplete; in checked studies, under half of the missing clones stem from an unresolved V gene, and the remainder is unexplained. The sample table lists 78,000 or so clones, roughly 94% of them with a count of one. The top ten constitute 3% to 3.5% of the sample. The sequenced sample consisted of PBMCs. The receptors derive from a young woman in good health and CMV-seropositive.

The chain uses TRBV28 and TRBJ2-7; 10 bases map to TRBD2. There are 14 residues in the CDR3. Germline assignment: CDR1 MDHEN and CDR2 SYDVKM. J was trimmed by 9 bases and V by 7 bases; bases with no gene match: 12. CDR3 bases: TGTGCCAGCAAACGGGACCCACTAGCGGGACCGCAGTACTTC. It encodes CASKRDPLAGPQYF.

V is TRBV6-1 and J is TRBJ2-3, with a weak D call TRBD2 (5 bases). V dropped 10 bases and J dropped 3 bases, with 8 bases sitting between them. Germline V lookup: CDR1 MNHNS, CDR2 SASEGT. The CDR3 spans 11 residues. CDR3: CATGKTDTQYF. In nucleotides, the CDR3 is TGTGCCACGGGGAAGACAGATACGCAGTATTTT.

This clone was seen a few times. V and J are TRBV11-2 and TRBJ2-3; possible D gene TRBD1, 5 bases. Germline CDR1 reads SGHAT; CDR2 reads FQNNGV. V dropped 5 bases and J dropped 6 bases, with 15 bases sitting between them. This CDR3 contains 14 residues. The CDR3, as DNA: TGTGCCAGCAGCCCGCAGGGAAACAGCGATACGCAGTATTTT. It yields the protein CASSPQGNSDTQYF.

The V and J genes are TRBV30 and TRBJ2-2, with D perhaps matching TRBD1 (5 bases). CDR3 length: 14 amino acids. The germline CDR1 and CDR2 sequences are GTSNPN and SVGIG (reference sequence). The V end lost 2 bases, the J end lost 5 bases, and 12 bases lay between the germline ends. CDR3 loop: CAWSRGLGTGELFF. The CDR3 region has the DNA TGTGCCTGGAGTAGGGGTTTGGGAACCGGGGAGCTGTTTTTT.

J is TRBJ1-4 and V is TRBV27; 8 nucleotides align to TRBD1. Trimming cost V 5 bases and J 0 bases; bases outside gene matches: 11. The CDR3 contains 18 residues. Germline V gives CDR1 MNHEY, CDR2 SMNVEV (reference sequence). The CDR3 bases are TGTGCCAGCAGTACAGGGGGTTTATCGGGGTCAACTAATGAAAAACTGTTTTTT. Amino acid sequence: CASSTGGLSGSTNEKLFF.

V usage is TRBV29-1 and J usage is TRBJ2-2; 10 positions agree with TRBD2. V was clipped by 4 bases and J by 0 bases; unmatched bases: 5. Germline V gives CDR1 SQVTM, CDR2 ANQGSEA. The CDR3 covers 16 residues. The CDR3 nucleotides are TGCAGCGTTGGAGCGGGGGGGTCCGCGAACACCGGGGAGCTGTTTTTT. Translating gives CSVGAGGSANTGELFF.

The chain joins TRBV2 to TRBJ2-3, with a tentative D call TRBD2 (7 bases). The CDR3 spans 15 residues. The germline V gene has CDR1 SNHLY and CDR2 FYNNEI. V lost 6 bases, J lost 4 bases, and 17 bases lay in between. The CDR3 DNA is TGTGCCAGCAGCGGGAGCGGGACAATGGCAGATACGCAGTATTTT. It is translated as CASSGSGTMADTQYF.

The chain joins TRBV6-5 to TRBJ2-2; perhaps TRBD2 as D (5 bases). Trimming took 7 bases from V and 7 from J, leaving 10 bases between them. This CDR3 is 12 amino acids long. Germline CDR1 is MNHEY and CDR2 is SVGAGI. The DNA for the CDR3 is TGTGCCAGCACAGCGAGGGTCGGGGAGCTGTTTTTT. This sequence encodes CASTARVGELFF.

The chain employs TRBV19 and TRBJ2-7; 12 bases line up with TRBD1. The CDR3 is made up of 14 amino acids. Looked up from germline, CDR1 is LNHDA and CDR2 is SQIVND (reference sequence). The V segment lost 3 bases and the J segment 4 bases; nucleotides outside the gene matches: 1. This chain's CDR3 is CASSMGQGAYEQYF. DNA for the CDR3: TGTGCCAGTAGTATGGGACAGGGGGCTTACGAGCAGTACTTC.

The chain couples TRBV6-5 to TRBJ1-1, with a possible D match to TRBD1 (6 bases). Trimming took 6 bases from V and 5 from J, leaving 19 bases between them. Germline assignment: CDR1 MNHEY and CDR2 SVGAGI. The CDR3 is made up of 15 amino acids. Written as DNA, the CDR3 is TGTGCCAGCAGCTTACTAACAGGGAGGGTAACTGAAGCTTTCTTT. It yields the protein CASSLLTGRVTEAFF.

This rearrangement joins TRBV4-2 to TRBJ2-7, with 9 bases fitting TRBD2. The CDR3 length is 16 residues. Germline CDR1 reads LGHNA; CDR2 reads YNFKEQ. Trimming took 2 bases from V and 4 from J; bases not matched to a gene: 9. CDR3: CASSQLRGGGPYEQYF. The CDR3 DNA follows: TGTGCCAGCAGCCAACTGCGCGGGGGGGGGCCTTACGAGCAGTACTTC.

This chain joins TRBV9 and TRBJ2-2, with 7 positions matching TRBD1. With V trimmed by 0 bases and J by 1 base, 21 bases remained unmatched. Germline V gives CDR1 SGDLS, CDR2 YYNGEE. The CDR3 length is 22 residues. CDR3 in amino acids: CASSVALRGQGTGTQNTGELFF. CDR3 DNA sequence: TGTGCCAGCAGCGTAGCCTTGAGGGGGCAGGGTACCGGGACACAGAACACCGGGGAGCTGTTTTTT.

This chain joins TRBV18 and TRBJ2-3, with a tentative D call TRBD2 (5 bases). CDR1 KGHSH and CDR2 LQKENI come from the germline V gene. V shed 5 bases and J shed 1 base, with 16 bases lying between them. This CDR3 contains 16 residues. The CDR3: CASSYDYPSGTDTQYF. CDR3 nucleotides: TGTGCCAGCTCATATGACTACCCTAGTGGCACAGATACGCAGTATTTT.

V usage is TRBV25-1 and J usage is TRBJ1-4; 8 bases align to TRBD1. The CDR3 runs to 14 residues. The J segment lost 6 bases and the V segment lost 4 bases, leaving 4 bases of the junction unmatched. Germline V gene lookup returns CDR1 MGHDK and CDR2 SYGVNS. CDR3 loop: CASSGRQGYEKLFF. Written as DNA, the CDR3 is TGTGCCAGCAGTGGCCGACAGGGGTATGAAAAACTGTTTTTT.

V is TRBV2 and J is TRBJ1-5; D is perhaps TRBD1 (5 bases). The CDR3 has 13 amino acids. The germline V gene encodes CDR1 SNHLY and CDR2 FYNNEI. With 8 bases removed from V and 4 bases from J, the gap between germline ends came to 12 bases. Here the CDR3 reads CASRGGRNQPQHF. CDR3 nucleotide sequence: TGTGCCAGCCGCGGGGGACGAAATCAGCCCCAGCATTTT.